One sample yielded the 18 T cell receptor beta chains listed below, sequenced in a study of blood T cell repertoires in COVID-19. Profiling relied on immunoSEQ multiplex PCR, and the TCRdb table lists in-frame clones only, not all of them. This sample yields 200,000 to 300,000 clones, of which 84% are seen a single time; 4% belongs to the top ten. The sequencing sample was made of peripheral blood. These receptors all come from a man aged 45-65 years with acute or convalescent COVID-19.

The J gene is TRBJ1-2, the V gene TRBV30; 7 bases line up with TRBD1. Germline loops: CDR1 GTSNPN, CDR2 SVGIG (reference sequence). The CDR3 is 12 residues long. Trimming at V came to 8 bases and at J to 3 bases, leaving 6 bases not matched to a gene. The CDR3, as DNA: TGTGCCAGAGATACAGGGGACTATGGCTACACCTTC. It translates to CARDTGDYGYTF.

This chain links TRBV3-1 (or the pseudogene TRBV3-2) with TRBJ1-1, with D maybe TRBD1 (6 bases). The CDR3 covers 14 residues. V was trimmed by 4 bases and J by 2 bases, leaving 11 bases between them. CDR1 is LGHDT and CDR2 is YNNKEL in the germline V gene (reference sequence). In nucleotides, the CDR3 is TGTGCCAGCAGCCGCCGACAGGCTAACACTGAAGCTTTCTTT. Translated, it gives CASSRRQANTEAFF.

The chain is built from TRBV5-8 and TRBJ1-5; weak D call: TRBD1 (5 bases). V was cut by 4 bases and J by 0 bases, with 14 bases left in between. The germline V gene has CDR1 SGHTS and CDR2 YDEGEE. This CDR3 region has 16 residues. The CDR3 reads CASSPGDGYSNQPQHF. In DNA, the CDR3 is TGTGCCAGCAGCCCGGGGGACGGATATAGCAATCAGCCCCAGCATTTT.

The chain has TRBV5-1 and TRBJ2-3; 7 bases map to TRBD2. Losses at the gene ends were 4 bases for V and 5 bases for J; bases not matched to a gene: 7. The CDR3 loop spans 14 amino acids. Germline lookup yields CDR1 SGHRS and CDR2 YFSETQ. The CDR3 is CASSGGRVGDTQYF. CDR3 DNA: TGCGCCAGCAGCGGGGGGAGGGTAGGAGATACGCAGTATTTT. Full variable domain (remainder filled in from reference TRBV5-1 and TRBJ2-3): KAGVTQTPRYLIKTRGQQVTLSCSPISGHRSVSWYQQTPGQGLQFLFEYFSETQRNKGNFPGRFSGRQFSNSRSEMNVSTLELGDSALYLCASSGGRVGDTQYFGPGTRLTVL.

The J gene is TRBJ2-7, the V gene TRBV24-1; the match to TRBD1 covers 7 bases. CDR3 length: 22 residues. In germline, CDR1 is KGHDR, CDR2 SFDVKD. Trimming at V came to 7 bases and at J to 0 bases, leaving 29 bases not matched to a gene. As DNA, the CDR3 is TGTGCCACCAGCCAAAAAACCCACAAAACAGGGGCCGGGACAGTAGACTCCTACGAGCAGTACTTC. Protein: CATSQKTHKTGAGTVDSYEQYF.

The chain links TRBV5-1 to TRBJ2-5; D is possibly TRBD2 (5 bases). V was trimmed by 2 bases and J by 2 bases, leaving 22 bases between them. The CDR3 is 18 residues long. Germline V gives CDR1 SGHRS, CDR2 YFSETQ. CDR3 in DNA: TGCGCCAGCAGCTTTGACCCCCCTGGGTTACGGGGACAAGAGACCCAGTACTTC. Protein sequence: CASSFDPPGLRGQETQYF.

The chain has TRBV11-3 and TRBJ1-1; weak D call: TRBD1 (5 bases). The CDR3 totals 13 residues. Germline assignment: CDR1 SGHNT and CDR2 YENEEA. The V end was cut by 6 bases, the J end by 5 bases, with 13 bases between. The CDR3 region is CASSYARGTEAFF. The CDR3 nucleotides read TGTGCCAGCAGTTACGCACGGGGGACTGAAGCTTTCTTT. The whole variable domain, filled in from reference TRBV11-3 and TRBJ1-1, reads EAGVVQSPRYKIIEKKQPVAFWCNPISGHNTLYWYLQNLGQGPELLIRYENEEAVDDSQLPKDRFSAERLKGVDSTLKIQPAELGDSAVYLCASSYARGTEAFFGQGTRLTVV.

The chain is built from TRBV5-4 and TRBJ1-2, with 7 bases aligning to TRBD1. V lost 1 base, J lost 4 bases, and 4 bases stayed unmatched. Per germline, CDR1 SGHNT and CDR2 YYREEE (reference sequence). This CDR3 contains 14 residues. DNA for the CDR3: TGTGCCAGCAGCTTGCCCGGGACAGTCTATGGCTACACCTTC. As protein: CASSLPGTVYGYTF.

The V gene is TRBV25-1, the J gene TRBJ2-7; TRBD2 matches at 13 bases. This CDR3 has 16 amino acids. Germline lookup yields CDR1 MGHDK and CDR2 SYGVNS. V gave up 1 base and J gave up 2 bases; unmatched junction bases: 2. The CDR3, as DNA: TGTGCCAGCAGTGAATGGGGACTAGCGGGGACCTACGAGCAGTACTTC. It translates to CASSEWGLAGTYEQYF.

The chain recombines TRBV24-1 with TRBJ2-1, with 9 nucleotides matching TRBD1. The junction had 6 bases not matched to a gene; V was cut back by 5 bases and J by 2 bases. CDR3 length: 16 residues. The germline V gene has CDR1 KGHDR and CDR2 SFDVKD. CDR3 sequence: CATSVQTGGAYNEQFF. The CDR3, as DNA: TGTGCCACCAGTGTCCAGACAGGGGGAGCCTACAATGAGCAGTTCTTC.

V gene TRBV5-4 combines with J gene TRBJ1-4; the D is unclear. Germline V gene lookup returns CDR1 SGHNT and CDR2 YYREEE (reference sequence). This CDR3 has 15 amino acids. The germline V and J ends were trimmed by 0 bases and 5 bases, with 11 bases remaining between them. The CDR3 bases are TGTGCCAGCAGCTTGGGTGGGTTACAGAATGAAAAACTGTTTTTT. Protein sequence: CASSLGGLQNEKLFF.

This clone was seen just once. The CDR3 loop is CASSYQQQPQHF. CDR3 in DNA: TGTGCCAGCAGTTACCAACAACAGCCCCAGCATTTT. The rearrangement uses TRBV6-6 and TRBJ1-5, with D uncertain. Trimming left V 2 bases short and J 7 bases short, with 6 bases between. CDR1 is MNHNY, CDR2 SVGAGI, per germline (reference sequence). This CDR3 region has 12 residues.

The V and J genes are TRBV28 and TRBJ1-1; D possibly corresponds to TRBD1 (5 bases). Germline V lookup: CDR1 MDHEN, CDR2 SYDVKM. V was cut by 3 bases and J by 7 bases, with 9 bases left in between. The CDR3 is 12 residues long. The CDR3 region is CASSFGGNEAFF. As DNA, the CDR3 is TGTGCCAGCAGTTTCGGGGGTAATGAAGCTTTCTTT.

The gene calls are TRBV2 and TRBJ1-2, with a possible D match to TRBD1 (6 bases). V was clipped by 5 bases and J by 3 bases, with 16 bases between them. CDR3 length: 15 amino acids. In germline, CDR1 is SNHLY, CDR2 FYNNEI. The CDR3 DNA follows: TGTGCCAGCAGTTCTAGCTTGACAGGATACTATGGCTACACCTTC. This gives the protein CASSSSLTGYYGYTF.

The rearrangement joins TRBV18 to TRBJ2-1; D might be TRBD2 (6 bases). This CDR3 region has 13 residues. Trimming removed 4 bases at V and 8 bases at J, with 12 bases between. CDR1 is KGHSH, CDR2 LQKENI, per germline. The CDR3 bases are TGTGCCAGCTCACGTCCGGGGGAGGATGAGCAGTTCTTC. Translating it yields CASSRPGEDEQFF.

This sequence joins TRBV5-1 and TRBJ2-1; perhaps TRBD2 as D (6 bases). The CDR3 loop spans 16 amino acids. Between the trimmed V and J ends, which lost 0 bases and 0 bases, there was a span of 10 bases. Germline CDR1 reads SGHRS; CDR2 reads YFSETQ. The CDR3 spells CASSLDGSISYNEQFF. The CDR3 DNA follows: TGCGCCAGCAGCTTGGACGGGAGCATCTCCTACAATGAGCAGTTCTTC. Supplemented by reference TRBV5-1 and TRBJ2-1, the full variable domain reads KAGVTQTPRYLIKTRGQQVTLSCSPISGHRSVSWYQQTPGQGLQFLFEYFSETQRNKGNFPGRFSGRQFSNSRSEMNVSTLELGDSALYLCASSLDGSISYNEQFFGPGTRLTVL.

V gene TRBV19 combines with J gene TRBJ2-7; D is unclear. Germline assignment: CDR1 LNHDA and CDR2 SQIVND (reference sequence). The CDR3 consists of 13 residues. Trimming cost V 4 bases and J 3 bases, with 10 bases left between them. CDR3 sequence (DNA): TGTGCCAGTAGTACCACATCAGGCTACGAGCAGTACTTC. Its protein product is CASSTTSGYEQYF.

The J gene is TRBJ2-1, the V gene TRBV28; a possible D gene is TRBD2 (6 bases). Germline V gene sequence: CDR1 MDHEN, CDR2 SYDVKM. Trimming removed 4 bases from V and 6 bases from J, with 13 bases in between. There are 14 residues in the CDR3. CDR3 protein: CASSSTAGGNEQFF. The CDR3 DNA follows: TGTGCCAGCAGTTCCACGGCCGGGGGCAATGAGCAGTTCTTC.